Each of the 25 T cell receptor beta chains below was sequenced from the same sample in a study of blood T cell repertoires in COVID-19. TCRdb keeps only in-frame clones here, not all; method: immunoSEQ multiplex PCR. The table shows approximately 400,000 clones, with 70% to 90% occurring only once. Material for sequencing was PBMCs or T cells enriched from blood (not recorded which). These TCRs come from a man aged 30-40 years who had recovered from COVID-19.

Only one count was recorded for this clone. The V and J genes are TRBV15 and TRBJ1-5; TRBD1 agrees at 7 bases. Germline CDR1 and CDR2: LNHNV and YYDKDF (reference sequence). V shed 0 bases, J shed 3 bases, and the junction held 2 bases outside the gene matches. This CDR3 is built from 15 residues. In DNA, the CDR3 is TGTGCCACCAGCAGAGATACAGGGGTCAATCAGCCCCAGCATTTT. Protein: CATSRDTGVNQPQHF.

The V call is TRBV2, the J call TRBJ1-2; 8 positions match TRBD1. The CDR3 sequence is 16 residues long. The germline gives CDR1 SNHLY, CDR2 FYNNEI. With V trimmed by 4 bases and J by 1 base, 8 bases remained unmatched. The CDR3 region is CASSVLGQGSNYGYTF. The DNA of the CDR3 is TGTGCCAGCAGTGTTTTAGGACAGGGAAGTAACTATGGCTACACCTTC.

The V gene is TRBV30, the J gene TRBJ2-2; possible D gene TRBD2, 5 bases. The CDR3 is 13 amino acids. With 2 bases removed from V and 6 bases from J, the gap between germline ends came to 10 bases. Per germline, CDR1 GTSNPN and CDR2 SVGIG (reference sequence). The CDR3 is CAWSLAGAGELFF. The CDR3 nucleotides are TGTGCCTGGAGTTTGGCGGGCGCCGGGGAGCTGTTTTTT.

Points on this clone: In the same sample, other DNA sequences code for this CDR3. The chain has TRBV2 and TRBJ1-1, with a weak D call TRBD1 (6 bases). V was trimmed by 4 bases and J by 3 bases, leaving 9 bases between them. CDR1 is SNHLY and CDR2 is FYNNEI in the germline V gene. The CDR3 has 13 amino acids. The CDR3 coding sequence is TGTGCCAGCAGTGCAACAGGGTACACTGAAGCTTTCTTT. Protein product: CASSATGYTEAFF. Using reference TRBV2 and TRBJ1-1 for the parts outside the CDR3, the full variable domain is EPEVTQTPSHQVTQMGQEVILRCVPISNHLYFYWYRQILGQKVEFLVSFYNNEISEKSEIFDDQFSVERPDGSNFTLKIRSTKLEDSAMYFCASSATGYTEAFFGQGTRLTVV.

Here the CDR3 DNA reads TGTGCCAGCGCCACCTTGGACGGGGGTGACACTGAAGCTTTCTTT. It encodes CASATLDGGDTEAFF. The chain couples TRBV2 to TRBJ1-1, with D possibly being TRBD1 (5 bases). The germline V and J ends were trimmed by 8 bases and 3 bases, with 19 bases remaining between them. This CDR3 is built from 15 residues. Germline loops: CDR1 SNHLY, CDR2 FYNNEI.

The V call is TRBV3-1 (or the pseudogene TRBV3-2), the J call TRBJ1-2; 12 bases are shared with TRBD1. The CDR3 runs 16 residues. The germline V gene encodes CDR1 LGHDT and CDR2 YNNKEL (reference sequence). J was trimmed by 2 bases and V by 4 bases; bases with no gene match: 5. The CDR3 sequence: CASSLFGTGGNYGYTF. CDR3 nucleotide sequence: TGTGCCAGCAGCCTCTTTGGGACAGGGGGCAACTATGGCTACACCTTC.

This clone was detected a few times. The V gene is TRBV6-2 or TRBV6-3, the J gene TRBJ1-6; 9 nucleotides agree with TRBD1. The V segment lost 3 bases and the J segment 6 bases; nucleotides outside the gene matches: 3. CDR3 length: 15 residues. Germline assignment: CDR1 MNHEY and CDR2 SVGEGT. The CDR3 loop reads CASSYGTGINSPLHF. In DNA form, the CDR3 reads TGTGCCAGCAGTTATGGGACAGGGATTAATTCACCCCTCCACTTT.

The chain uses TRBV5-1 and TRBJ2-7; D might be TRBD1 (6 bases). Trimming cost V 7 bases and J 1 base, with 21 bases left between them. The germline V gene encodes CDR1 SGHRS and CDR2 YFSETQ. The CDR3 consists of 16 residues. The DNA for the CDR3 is TGCGCCAGCCGGGCCCGGACAGAAGCTTTTTCCTACGAGCAGTACTTC. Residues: CASRARTEAFSYEQYF.

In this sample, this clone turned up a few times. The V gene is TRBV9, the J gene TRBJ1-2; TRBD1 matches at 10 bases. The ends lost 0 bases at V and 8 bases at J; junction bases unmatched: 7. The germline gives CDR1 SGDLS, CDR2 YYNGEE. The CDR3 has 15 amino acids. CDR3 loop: CASSVGGQGLGGYTF. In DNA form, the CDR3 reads TGTGCCAGCAGCGTAGGGGGACAGGGGTTAGGCGGCTACACCTTC.

CDR3 in DNA: TGTGCCAGCAGCTGGTCGGGACAGAACACTGAAGCTTTCTTT. This sequence encodes CASSWSGQNTEAFF. The V gene is TRBV5-4, the J gene TRBJ1-1, with D tentatively TRBD1 (6 bases). The germline gives CDR1 SGHNT, CDR2 YYREEE (reference sequence). This CDR3 has 14 residues. V lost 3 bases, J lost 1 base, and 10 bases lay in between.

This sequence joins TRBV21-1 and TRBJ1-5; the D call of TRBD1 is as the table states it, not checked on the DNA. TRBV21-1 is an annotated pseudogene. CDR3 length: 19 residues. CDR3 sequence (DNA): TGTGCCAGCAGCACGAACCGGGACAGTGGAATTTGTGGCAATCAGCCCCAGCATTTT. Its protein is CASSTNRDSGICGNQPQHF.

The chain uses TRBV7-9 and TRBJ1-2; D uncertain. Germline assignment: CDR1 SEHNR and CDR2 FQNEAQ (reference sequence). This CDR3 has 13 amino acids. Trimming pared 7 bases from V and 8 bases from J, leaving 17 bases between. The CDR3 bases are TGTGCCAGCACCTCGGGCGGGTCGCAAGGCTACACCTTC. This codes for CASTSGGSQGYTF.

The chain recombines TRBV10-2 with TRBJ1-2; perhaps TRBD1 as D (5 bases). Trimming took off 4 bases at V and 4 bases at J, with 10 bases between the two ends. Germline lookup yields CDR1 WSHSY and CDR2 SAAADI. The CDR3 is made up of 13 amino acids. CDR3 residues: CASSVGGAYGYTF. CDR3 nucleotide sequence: TGCGCCAGCAGTGTGGGGGGAGCCTATGGCTACACCTTC.

The CDR3 spells CASSSFGYRPVDYGYTF. In DNA form, the CDR3 reads TGTGCCAGTAGTTCCTTTGGATACAGGCCAGTGGACTATGGCTACACCTTC. The rearrangement links TRBV19 to TRBJ1-2, with D possibly matching TRBD1 (5 bases). Trimming took off 5 bases at V and 3 bases at J, with 22 bases between the two ends. Per the germline V gene, CDR1 is LNHDA and CDR2 is SQIVND (reference sequence). The CDR3 consists of 17 residues.

This CDR3 is CASTPGQGQPQHF. The DNA of the CDR3 is TGTGCCAGTACTCCGGGACAGGGACAGCCCCAGCATTTT. The chain couples TRBV19 to TRBJ1-5, with 9 bases that match TRBD1. With V trimmed by 7 bases and J by 7 bases, 5 bases remained unmatched. The CDR3 is 13 residues long. Germline CDR1 is LNHDA and CDR2 is SQIVND (reference sequence). Complete variable domain (other parts from reference TRBV19 and TRBJ1-5): DGGITQSPKYLFRKEGQNVTLSCEQNLNHDAMYWYRQDPGQGLRLIYYSQIVNDFQKGDIAEGYSVSREKKESFPLTVTSAQKNPTAFYLCASTPGQGQPQHFGDGTRLSIL.

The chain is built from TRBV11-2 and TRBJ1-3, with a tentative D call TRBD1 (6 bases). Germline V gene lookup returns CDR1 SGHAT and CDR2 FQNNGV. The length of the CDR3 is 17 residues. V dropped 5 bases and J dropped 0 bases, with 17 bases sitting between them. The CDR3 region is CASSRSGTYGSGNTIYF. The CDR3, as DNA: TGTGCCAGCAGCCGCTCAGGGACATACGGCTCTGGAAACACCATATATTTT.

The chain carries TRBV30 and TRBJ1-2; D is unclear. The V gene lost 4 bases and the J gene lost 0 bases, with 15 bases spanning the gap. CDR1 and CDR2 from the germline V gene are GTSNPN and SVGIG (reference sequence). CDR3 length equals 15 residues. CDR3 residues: CAWINFPRANYGYTF. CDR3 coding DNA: TGTGCCTGGATAAATTTCCCGCGAGCTAACTATGGCTACACCTTC.

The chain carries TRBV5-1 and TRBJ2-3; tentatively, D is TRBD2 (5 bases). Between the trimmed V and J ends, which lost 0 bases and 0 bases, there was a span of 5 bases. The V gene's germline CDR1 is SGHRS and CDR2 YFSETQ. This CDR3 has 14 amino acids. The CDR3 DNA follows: TGCGCCAGCAGCTTGGAGCGGAGCACAGATACGCAGTATTTT. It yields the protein CASSLERSTDTQYF.

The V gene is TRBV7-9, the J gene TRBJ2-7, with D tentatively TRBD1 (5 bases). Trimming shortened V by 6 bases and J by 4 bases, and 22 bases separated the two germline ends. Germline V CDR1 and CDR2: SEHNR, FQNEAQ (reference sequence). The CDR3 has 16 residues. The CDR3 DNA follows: TGTGCCAGCAGTCCAACCTACCTAAGGGCAGGGTACGAGCAGTACTTC. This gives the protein CASSPTYLRAGYEQYF.

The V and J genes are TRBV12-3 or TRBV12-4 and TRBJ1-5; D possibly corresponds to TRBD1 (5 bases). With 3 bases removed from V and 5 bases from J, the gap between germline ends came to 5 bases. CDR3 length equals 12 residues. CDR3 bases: TGTGCCAGCAGTTTCAGGGATCAGCCCCAGCATTTT. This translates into CASSFRDQPQHF.

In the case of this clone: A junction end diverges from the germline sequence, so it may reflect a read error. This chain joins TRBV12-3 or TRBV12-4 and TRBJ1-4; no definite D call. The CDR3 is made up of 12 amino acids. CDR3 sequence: CASGLGGEKLFF. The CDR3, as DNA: TGTGCCAGCGGTTTAGGCGGTGAAAAACTGTTTTTT.

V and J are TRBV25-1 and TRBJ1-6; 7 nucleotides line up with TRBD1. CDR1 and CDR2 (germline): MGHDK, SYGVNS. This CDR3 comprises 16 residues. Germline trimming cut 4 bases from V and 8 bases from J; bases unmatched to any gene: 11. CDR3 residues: CASSVAPTGRDSPLHF. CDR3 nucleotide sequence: TGTGCCAGCAGTGTCGCGCCGACAGGGCGGGATTCACCCCTCCACTTT.

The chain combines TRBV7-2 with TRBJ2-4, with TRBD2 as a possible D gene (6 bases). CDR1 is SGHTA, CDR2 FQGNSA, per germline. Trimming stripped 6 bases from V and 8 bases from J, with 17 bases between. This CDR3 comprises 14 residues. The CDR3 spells CASRPTGPGDIQYF. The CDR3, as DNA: TGTGCCAGCAGACCTACCGGGCCGGGGGACATTCAGTACTTC. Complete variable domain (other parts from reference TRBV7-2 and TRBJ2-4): GAGVSQSPSNKVTEKGKDVELRCDPISGHTALYWYRQSLGQGLEFLIYFQGNSAPDKSGLPSDRFSAERTGGSVSTLTIQRTQQEDSAVYLCASRPTGPGDIQYFGAGTRLSVL.

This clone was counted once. The CDR3 sequence: CASRTGGGELFF. The CDR3 DNA reads as TGTGCCAGCAGAACCGGGGGTGGGGAGCTGTTTTTT. The V gene is TRBV6-5, the J gene TRBJ2-2; the D gene is possibly TRBD2 (6 bases). The V and J ends lost 6 bases and 8 bases respectively, with 10 bases between them. Germline CDR1 reads MNHEY; CDR2 reads SVGAGI. There are 12 residues in the CDR3.

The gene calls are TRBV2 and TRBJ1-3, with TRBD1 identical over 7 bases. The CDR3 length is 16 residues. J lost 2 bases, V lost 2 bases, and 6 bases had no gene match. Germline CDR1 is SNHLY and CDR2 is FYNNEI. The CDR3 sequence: CASSETTGDTGNTIYF. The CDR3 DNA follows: TGTGCCAGCAGTGAAACAACAGGGGATACTGGAAACACCATATATTTT.